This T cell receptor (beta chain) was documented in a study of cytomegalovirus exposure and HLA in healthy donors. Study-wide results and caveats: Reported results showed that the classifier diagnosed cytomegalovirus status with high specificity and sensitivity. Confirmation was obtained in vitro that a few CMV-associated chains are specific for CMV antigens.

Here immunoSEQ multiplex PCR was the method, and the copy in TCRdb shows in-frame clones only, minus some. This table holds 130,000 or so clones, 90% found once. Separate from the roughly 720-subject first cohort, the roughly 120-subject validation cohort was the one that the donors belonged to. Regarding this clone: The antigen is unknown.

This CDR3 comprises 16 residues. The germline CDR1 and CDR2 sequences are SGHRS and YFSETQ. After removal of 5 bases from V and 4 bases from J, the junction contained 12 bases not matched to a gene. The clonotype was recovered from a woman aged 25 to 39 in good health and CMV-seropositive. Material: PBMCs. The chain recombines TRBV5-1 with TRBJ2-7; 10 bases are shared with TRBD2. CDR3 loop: CASSPREAGGPYEQYF. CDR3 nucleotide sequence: TGCGCCAGCAGTCCGAGGGAAGCGGGAGGGCCTTACGAGCAGTACTTC.